This T cell receptor beta chain is from a study of blood T cell repertoires in COVID-19. Study background: Both acute and convalescent COVID-19 samples were obtained from the United States, Italy and Spain.

Sequencing was performed with immunoSEQ multiplex PCR; in TCRdb, only in-frame clones are kept and a portion is missing. The data show 100,000 to 150,000 clones, roughly four fifths seen once. Everyone who took part was roughly 18 to 89 years old, and they came from roughly 25 US areas. Participants reported their clinical history, and cohort assignment relied on those reports. The CDR3 is 15 residues long. V shed 6 bases and J shed 0 bases, with 13 bases lying between them. Germline V lookup: CDR1 SGHDN, CDR2 FVKESK. Only a few counts were recorded for this clone. The TCR comes from a man aged 35 to 55 with acute COVID-19. The V gene is TRBV14, the J gene TRBJ2-3; D is undetermined. The sequenced sample was PBMCs or T cells enriched from blood (not recorded which). In DNA form, the CDR3 reads TGTGCCAGCAGTACGAACAGAGCTAGCACAGATACGCAGTATTTT. Translating it yields CASSTNRASTDTQYF. Full variable domain (outside the CDR3, taken from reference TRBV14 and TRBJ2-3): EAGVTQFPSHSVIEKGQTVTLRCDPISGHDNLYWYRRVMGKEIKFLLHFVKESKQDESGMPNNRFLAERTGGTYSTLKVQPAELEDSGVYFCASSTNRASTDTQYFGPGTRLTVL.